The 28 T cell receptor beta chains presented below share a single source sample, sequenced in a study of T cells expressing NK-cell markers. TCRdb re-called the 5' RACE reads and catalogs CDR3 proteins one per entry, DNA excluded. The sample includes a few hundred thousand distinct CDR3 sequences. Sequenced sample: blood T cells: a sorted CD56 or NKG2C T cell subset, CD4+ or CD8+ T cells, or bulk PBMC T cells (not recorded which). These receptors came from a man younger than 35 in good health.

This rearrangement joins TRBV5-8 to TRBJ2-1; the D gene TCRdb calls, TRBD1, cannot be checked with no DNA. The CDR3 has 16 residues. Germline-derived CDR1 and CDR2 are SGHTS and YDEGEE. This chain's CDR3 is CASSTYRERAYNEQFF.

The CDR3 loop reads CSSLWGGNEQFF. The chain carries TRBV29-1 and TRBJ2-1; TCRdb gives TRBD1 as the D gene, but with no DNA this cannot be confirmed. The CDR3 is 12 residues long. In germline, CDR1 is SQVTM, CDR2 ANQGSEA.

J is TRBJ2-3 and V is TRBV7-2; TCRdb proposes TRBD2, but this gene call is untestable without DNA. This CDR3 is 15 amino acids long. Germline-derived CDR1 and CDR2 are SGHTA and FQGNSA. The CDR3 is CASRRLAGGLDTQYF.

The rearrangement joins TRBV6-1 to TRBJ2-1; TCRdb's D call, TRBD1, is unchecked because there is no DNA. The CDR3 runs 14 residues. CDR1 is MNHNS, CDR2 SASEGT, per germline. CDR3 sequence: CASNRDRGNNEQFF.

This CDR3 is CASSALGSGSGNTIYF. The V and J genes are TRBV12-3 or TRBV12-4 and TRBJ1-3. This CDR3 has 16 residues.

This chain connects TRBV6-5 to TRBJ1-4; the D call from TCRdb, TRBD1, cannot be confirmed without DNA. The CDR3 has 14 amino acids. CDR1 and CDR2 (germline): MNHEY, SVGAGI. The CDR3 loop reads CASSYQGTDEKLFF.

The chain combines TRBV7-9 with TRBJ1-1. The CDR3 consists of 12 residues. In germline, CDR1 is SEHNR, CDR2 FQNEAQ (reference sequence). CDR3 region: CASSPRLKEAFF.

The genes are TRBV24-1 and TRBJ2-1; with no DNA, the TCRdb D assignment of TRBD1 cannot be verified. This CDR3 is built from 16 residues. Germline CDR1 KGHDR, CDR2 SFDVKD. CDR3 residues: CATSDLKGASYNEQFF.

The V and J genes are TRBV12-3 or TRBV12-4 and TRBJ1-5; TCRdb reports TRBD1, a call that lacks DNA to check it against. The CDR3 has 15 residues. The CDR3 protein is CASSPGQGRNQPQHF.

The chain uses TRBV10-3 and TRBJ2-3. The CDR3 spans 13 residues. Germline V gene sequence: CDR1 ENHRY, CDR2 SYGVKD. The CDR3: CAISGSRTDTQYF.

V usage is TRBV10-3 and J usage is TRBJ2-2; with no DNA, the TCRdb D assignment of TRBD2 cannot be verified. The germline CDR1 and CDR2 sequences are ENHRY and SYGVKD. This CDR3 is built from 16 residues. CDR3: CAISFTSGANTGELFF.

This chain joins TRBV7-2 and TRBJ1-1; TCRdb calls TRBD1, which cannot be checked without DNA. The CDR3 contains 15 residues. The germline V gene encodes CDR1 SGHTA and CDR2 FQGNSA. The CDR3 spells CASSFAPQGNTEAFF.

The rearrangement links TRBV7-9 to TRBJ2-5; the TRBD1 assignment by TCRdb is unverifiable without DNA. CDR3 length equals 15 residues. Germline CDR1 is SEHNR and CDR2 is FQNEAQ (reference sequence). The CDR3 region is CASSPNRDRGATQYF.

The gene calls are TRBV29-1 and TRBJ2-5; the TRBD2 assignment by TCRdb is unverifiable without DNA. Per germline, CDR1 SQVTM and CDR2 ANQGSEA. The CDR3 has 14 residues. The CDR3 sequence is CSVNPIAGQETQYF.

The chain has TRBV28 and TRBJ2-7; TCRdb gives TRBD2 as the D gene, but with no DNA this cannot be confirmed. Germline-derived CDR1 and CDR2 are MDHEN and SYDVKM. This CDR3 has 13 amino acids. The chain's CDR3 is CASSLGGGWEQYF.

The chain carries TRBV20-1 and TRBJ1-1; as DNA is missing, the TRBD1 call by TCRdb cannot be tested. This CDR3 spans 11 amino acids. Germline-derived CDR1 and CDR2 are DFQATT and SNEGSKA (reference sequence). The CDR3 region is CSAPGQVEAFF.

The chain links TRBV5-1 to TRBJ2-5; TCRdb's assignment of TRBD1 cannot be checked, as there is no DNA. The CDR3 totals 14 residues. Looked up from germline, CDR1 is SGHRS and CDR2 is YFSETQ. The CDR3: CASIQGTGQETQYF. The full variable domain, with the rest looked up from reference TRBV5-1 and TRBJ2-5, is KAGVTQTPRYLIKTRGQQVTLSCSPISGHRSVSWYQQTPGQGLQFLFEYFSETQRNKGNFPGRFSGRQFSNSRSEMNVSTLELGDSALYLCASIQGTGQETQYFGPGTRLLVL.

The chain recombines TRBV5-4 with TRBJ1-6; TCRdb selects TRBD1, and the lack of DNA leaves this call unchecked. CDR1 is SGHNT, CDR2 YYREEE, per germline (reference sequence). The CDR3 is 15 residues long. The CDR3 sequence: CASSLAPGADSPLHF.

The genes are TRBV15 and TRBJ2-3; the D call of TRBD2 rests on TCRdb alone, since no DNA is present to check it. Germline values: CDR1 LNHNV, CDR2 YYDKDF (reference sequence). CDR3 size: 16 residues. The CDR3 spells CATSNRVGGPIDTQYF.

The genes are TRBV9 and TRBJ2-1. There are 16 residues in the CDR3. In germline, CDR1 is SGDLS, CDR2 YYNGEE. CDR3 protein: CASSVEMSSSYNEQFF.

The V call is TRBV4-2, the J call TRBJ2-3; TCRdb gives TRBD2 as the D gene, but with no DNA this cannot be confirmed. The CDR3 runs 18 residues. Germline V gene lookup returns CDR1 LGHNA and CDR2 YNFKEQ. This CDR3 is CASSQGLAGGGSTDTQYF.

This rearrangement joins TRBV15 to TRBJ2-5; TCRdb names TRBD2, which stays unverified in the absence of DNA. CDR1 is LNHNV and CDR2 is YYDKDF in the germline V gene (reference sequence). CDR3 size: 14 residues. CDR3 amino acids: CATTRNEGQETQYF. The full variable domain, completed using reference TRBV15 and TRBJ2-5, is DAMVIQNPRYQVTQFGKPVTLSCSQTLNHNVMYWYQQKSSQAPKLLFHYYDKDFNNEADTPDNFQSRRPNTSFCFLDIRSPGLGDTAMYLCATTRNEGQETQYFGPGTRLLVL.

V and J are TRBV6-1 and TRBJ2-7. The CDR3 is made up of 14 amino acids. Germline V lookup: CDR1 MNHNS, CDR2 SASEGT. CDR3: CASSIRKAGYEQYF.

The chain employs TRBV4-3 and TRBJ2-1; TCRdb selects TRBD2, and the lack of DNA leaves this call unchecked. Germline-derived CDR1 and CDR2 are LGHNA and YSLEER. This CDR3 region has 19 residues. This chain's CDR3 is CASSQYVPGLAGVRNEQFF.

The chain couples TRBV5-5 to TRBJ2-5; absent DNA, TCRdb's TRBD1 call cannot be checked. Germline CDR1 SGHKS, CDR2 YYEKEE (reference sequence). CDR3 length: 17 amino acids. The chain's CDR3 is CASSLARDRRSQETQYF.

The chain couples TRBV20-1 to TRBJ2-7; checking the TCRdb D call of TRBD2 is not possible without DNA. The CDR3 spans 16 residues. Germline V gene data show CDR1 as DFQATT and CDR2 as SNEGSKA (reference sequence). CDR3 amino acids: CSARPPRGSGRSEQYF.

The genes are TRBV6-1 and TRBJ1-2; TCRdb's D call of TRBD1 is untestable without DNA. Per the germline V gene, CDR1 is MNHNS and CDR2 is SASEGT. This CDR3 is built from 12 residues. CDR3 loop: CASSEDRDGYTF.

The chain joins TRBV5-1 to TRBJ2-3; without DNA, the TCRdb call of TRBD1 cannot be checked. The CDR3 consists of 16 residues. CDR1 is SGHRS, CDR2 YFSETQ, per germline. CDR3 in amino acids: CASSLVGRGGRDTQYF. The whole variable domain, remainder taken from reference TRBV5-1 and TRBJ2-3, is KAGVTQTPRYLIKTRGQQVTLSCSPISGHRSVSWYQQTPGQGLQFLFEYFSETQRNKGNFPGRFSGRQFSNSRSEMNVSTLELGDSALYLCASSLVGRGGRDTQYFGPGTRLTVL.